The 25 T cell receptor beta chains presented below share a single source sample, sequenced in a study of cytomegalovirus exposure and HLA in healthy donors. Both 60 Vbeta primers and 13 Jbeta primers went into the PCR. The protocol was immunoSEQ multiplex PCR, while the TCRdb copy is restricted to in-frame clones and leaves out a portion. The sample yields 150,000 to 200,000 clones, 75% to 90% seen once. Sample: PBMCs. The receptors were sampled from a woman aged 45-65 years in good health and CMV-seropositive.

This clone was counted a few times. V usage is TRBV21-1 and J usage is TRBJ1-5; the D call of TRBD1 is as the table states it, not checked on the DNA. TRBV21-1 is an annotated pseudogene. The CDR3 is 18 residues long. Here the CDR3 DNA reads TGTGCCAGCAGCAAAGCGCAAAAGAAGGACAGGGGCCTGTGGCCCCAGCATTTT. Its protein is CASSKAQKKDRGLWPQHF.

The rearrangement joins TRBV7-6 to TRBJ2-2, with D tentatively TRBD2 (6 bases). Trimming cost V 1 base and J 7 bases, with 13 bases left between them. The germline CDR1 and CDR2 sequences are SGHVS and FNYEAQ. This CDR3 region has 15 residues. The CDR3 sequence: CASSLVGNGGGELFF. The CDR3 DNA sequence: TGTGCCAGCAGCTTAGTAGGAAACGGGGGCGGGGAGCTGTTTTTT.

The chain recombines TRBV6-5 with TRBJ2-3; D is ambiguous. Germline CDR1 is MNHEY and CDR2 is SVGAGI. This CDR3 contains 11 residues. Between the trimmed V and J ends, which lost 6 bases and 7 bases, there was a span of 8 bases. This chain's CDR3 is CASSLSYTQYF. CDR3 DNA sequence: TGTGCCAGCAGCCTTTCGTATACGCAGTATTTT.

The chain joins TRBV28 to TRBJ1-1; D remains ambiguous. Trimming took off 2 bases at V and 5 bases at J, with 18 bases between the two ends. The germline gives CDR1 MDHEN, CDR2 SYDVKM. This CDR3 region has 16 residues. The CDR3 here is CASSLPDTSSVTEAFF. CDR3 in DNA: TGTGCCAGCAGTTTACCTGACACCTCTTCAGTAACTGAAGCTTTCTTT.

This clone was found a few times. The chain carries TRBV5-1 and TRBJ1-2, with 9 bases lining up with TRBD1. V was clipped by 3 bases and J by 5 bases; unmatched bases: 5. CDR1 SGHRS and CDR2 YFSETQ come from the germline V gene. The CDR3 runs 14 residues. The DNA for the CDR3 is TGCGCCAGCAGCTGGACAGGGGATGGGTATGGCTACACCTTC. It specifies CASSWTGDGYGYTF.

Written as DNA, the CDR3 is TGTGCCAGCGGGGGGGCGCAGCTACCCTCCTACGAGCAGTACTTC. This translates into CASGGAQLPSYEQYF. The V call is TRBV4-2, the J call TRBJ2-7, with D possibly being TRBD2 (7 bases). Germline assignment: CDR1 LGHNA and CDR2 YNFKEQ. Trimming left V 8 bases short and J 0 bases short, with 17 bases between. The CDR3 runs 15 residues.

The rearrangement joins TRBV5-4 to TRBJ2-6; TRBD2 agrees at 11 bases. The germline V gene has CDR1 SGHNT and CDR2 YYREEE (reference sequence). This CDR3 region has 17 residues. Trimming at V came to 0 bases and at J to 1 base, leaving 0 bases not matched to a gene. The CDR3 is CASSLGLAGSGANVLTF. As DNA, the CDR3 is TGTGCCAGCAGCTTGGGACTAGCGGGATCTGGGGCCAACGTCCTGACTTTC.

J is TRBJ2-2 and V is TRBV5-1; the match to TRBD2 covers 9 bases. Germline CDR1 and CDR2: SGHRS and YFSETQ. The ends lost 0 bases at V and 4 bases at J; junction bases unmatched: 4. The CDR3 spans 16 residues. CDR3 sequence (DNA): TGCGCCAGCAGCTTGGCTAGCGGGAAGTCCACCGGGGAGCTGTTTTTT. As protein: CASSLASGKSTGELFF.

This chain links TRBV5-1 with TRBJ1-1, with D maybe TRBD1 (6 bases). V shed 3 bases and J shed 2 bases, with 20 bases lying between them. The germline V gene has CDR1 SGHRS and CDR2 YFSETQ. The CDR3 covers 17 residues. The DNA for the CDR3 is TGCGCCAGCAGCTCCCTTAAGGGGGAGAGTAAAAACACTGAAGCTTTCTTT. Translated, it gives CASSSLKGESKNTEAFF.

J is TRBJ1-2 and V is TRBV29-1, with a tentative D call TRBD1 (6 bases). V lost 0 bases to trimming and J lost 4 bases, with 18 bases between them. The germline V gene has CDR1 SQVTM and CDR2 ANQGSEA. The CDR3 covers 16 residues. CDR3 amino acids: CSVEDQGGSLAYGYTF. CDR3 coding DNA: TGCAGCGTTGAAGACCAAGGGGGATCCTTGGCCTATGGCTACACCTTC.

The rearrangement joins TRBV9 to TRBJ2-7, with D maybe TRBD1 (6 bases). The V and J ends lost 8 bases and 4 bases respectively, with 16 bases between them. Germline CDR1 reads SGDLS; CDR2 reads YYNGEE. There are 13 residues in the CDR3. CDR3 region: CASPEGGMYEQYF. For the CDR3, the DNA is TGTGCCAGTCCTGAAGGGGGTATGTACGAGCAGTACTTC.

The CDR3 loop reads CASSPIQGADEKLFF. The DNA for the CDR3 is TGCGCCAGCAGCCCGATCCAGGGGGCCGATGAAAAACTGTTTTTT. V is TRBV5-1 and J is TRBJ1-4, with 8 bases lining up with TRBD1. The CDR3 runs 15 residues. V lost 4 bases to trimming and J lost 6 bases; unmatched junction nucleotides: 8. Looked up from germline, CDR1 is SGHRS and CDR2 is YFSETQ. Looking up the rest from reference TRBV5-1 and TRBJ1-4 gives the full variable domain: KAGVTQTPRYLIKTRGQQVTLSCSPISGHRSVSWYQQTPGQGLQFLFEYFSETQRNKGNFPGRFSGRQFSNSRSEMNVSTLELGDSALYLCASSPIQGADEKLFFGSGTQLSVL.

The chain links TRBV27 to TRBJ2-2; 9 nucleotides line up with TRBD1. The CDR3 length is 15 residues. The V segment lost 7 bases and the J segment 0 bases; nucleotides outside the gene matches: 3. Looked up from germline, CDR1 is MNHEY and CDR2 is SMNVEV (reference sequence). Here the CDR3 DNA reads TGTGCCAGCACGGGACAGGGTACGAACACCGGGGAGCTGTTTTTT. Protein: CASTGQGTNTGELFF.

The genes are TRBV29-1 and TRBJ2-7, with 9 bases lining up with TRBD1. The germline gives CDR1 SQVTM, CDR2 ANQGSEA. V shed 5 bases, J shed 3 bases, and the junction held 5 bases outside the gene matches. CDR3 size: 13 residues. The CDR3: CSVQQGAVYEQYF. CDR3 nucleotide sequence: TGCAGCGTTCAACAGGGGGCGGTCTACGAGCAGTACTTC.

This clone has just one count. A junction boundary mismatches the germline segment, possibly from a read error. This chain joins TRBV7-9 and TRBJ2-3, with 8 bases identical to TRBD1. The CDR3 has 17 residues. Per the germline V gene, CDR1 is SEHNR and CDR2 is FQNEAQ (reference sequence). In DNA form, the CDR3 reads TGTTCCAGCAGCTCAGCCCGGACAGGGAGGTCCACAGATACGCAGTATTTT. Translation gives CSSSSARTGRSTDTQYF.

The rearrangement joins TRBV7-9 to TRBJ1-3, with TRBD1 matching over 10 bases. In germline, CDR1 is SEHNR, CDR2 FQNEAQ (reference sequence). The CDR3 is 15 residues long. CDR3 sequence (DNA): TGTGCAGTTCGGGACAGGGGATTCTCTGGAAACACCATATATTTT. Protein product: CAVRDRGFSGNTIYF.

The chain is built from TRBV6-1 and TRBJ2-5; TRBD1 is a possible D gene (6 bases). This CDR3 contains 11 residues. Germline CDR1 is MNHNS and CDR2 is SASEGT. V was shortened by 6 bases and J by 13 bases, with 15 bases between the two germline ends. The CDR3 sequence is CASSTYRDGYF. The CDR3 nucleotides read TGTGCCAGCAGCACGTACAGGGATGGGTACTTC.

This clone was found a few times. V usage is TRBV5-8 and J usage is TRBJ1-1; a weak D match, TRBD1 (6 bases). Trimming pared 0 bases from V and 4 bases from J, leaving 10 bases between. Germline V gene sequence: CDR1 SGHTS, CDR2 YDEGEE. There are 14 residues in the CDR3. CDR3 sequence: CASSLGLDSTEAFF. CDR3 DNA sequence: TGTGCCAGCAGCTTGGGGCTGGACAGCACTGAAGCTTTCTTT.

The V call is TRBV7-8, the J call TRBJ2-1, with a weak D call TRBD2 (5 bases). Per germline, CDR1 SGHVS and CDR2 FQNEAQ. This CDR3 comprises 17 residues. Between the trimmed V and J ends, which lost 8 bases and 0 bases, there was a span of 20 bases. CDR3 protein: CASSPGETLSSYNEQFF. Written as DNA, the CDR3 is TGTGCCAGCTCCCCCGGGGAGACGCTCAGCTCCTACAATGAGCAGTTCTTC.

This clone was picked up one time. The chain uses TRBV5-1 and TRBJ2-3; D might be TRBD2 (6 bases). The CDR3 is made up of 15 amino acids. Germline V gene sequence: CDR1 SGHRS, CDR2 YFSETQ. Trimming cost V 4 bases and J 2 bases, with 14 bases left between them. The CDR3 reads CASSQEGATTDTQYF. The CDR3 bases are TGCGCCAGCAGCCAGGAGGGTGCTACCACAGATACGCAGTATTTT.

The J gene is TRBJ2-5, the V gene TRBV9; 7 nucleotides match TRBD2. From germline, CDR1 is SGDLS and CDR2 YYNGEE. V was clipped by 1 base and J by 2 bases; unmatched bases: 8. This CDR3 is 16 amino acids long. The CDR3 DNA follows: TGTGCCAGCAGCGTATCGGCTAGCGGCTTACAAGAGACCCAGTACTTC. Its translation: CASSVSASGLQETQYF.

This clone was seen only once. The chain employs TRBV5-1 and TRBJ2-7, with TRBD1 identical over 12 bases. This CDR3 comprises 17 residues. Germline V gene lookup returns CDR1 SGHRS and CDR2 YFSETQ. After removal of 5 bases from V and 2 bases from J, the junction contained 11 bases not matched to a gene. The CDR3 coding sequence is TGCGCCAGCAGAGTCGGGACAGGGGGCATTGGCCCCTACGAGCAGTACTTC. It translates to CASRVGTGGIGPYEQYF.

This chain joins TRBV30 and TRBJ1-2; D is undetermined. Trimming shortened V by 0 bases and J by 4 bases, and 9 bases separated the two germline ends. The germline V gene encodes CDR1 GTSNPN and CDR2 SVGIG (reference sequence). The CDR3 has 13 residues. CDR3 nucleotide sequence: TGTGCCTGGAGTGTACGGGGAGGCTATGGCTACACCTTC. Its translation: CAWSVRGGYGYTF.

The chain couples TRBV6-6 to TRBJ1-1; the match to TRBD1 covers 7 bases. Germline trimming cut 6 bases from V and 0 bases from J; bases unmatched to any gene: 4. This CDR3 is built from 14 residues. Germline V gene data show CDR1 as MNHNY and CDR2 as SVGAGI (reference sequence). The DNA for the CDR3 is TGTGCCAGCAGCCGGGGACAGTTGAACACTGAAGCTTTCTTT. Residues: CASSRGQLNTEAFF.

The chain uses TRBV7-2 and TRBJ2-3; 10 positions match TRBD2. Germline trimming cut 5 bases from V and 5 bases from J; bases unmatched to any gene: 10. Germline V gene data show CDR1 as SGHTA and CDR2 as FQGNSA. This CDR3 comprises 16 residues. The chain's CDR3 is CASSPEQRGGVDTQYF. In nucleotides, the CDR3 is TGTGCCAGCAGCCCTGAACAGCGGGGGGGCGTAGATACGCAGTATTTT.